This note documents a single TCR beta chain sequence. This sample stems from a study of blood T cell repertoires in COVID-19. The wider study: The study drew acute and convalescent COVID-19 samples from the United States, Italy and Spain. The cDNA or gDNA used as material had been derived from T cells, B-cell-depleted T cells, or PBMCs.

Trimming removed 5 bases from V and 5 bases from J, with 12 bases in between. The CDR3 runs 13 residues. Germline V gene data show CDR1 as MNHEY and CDR2 as SMNVEV (reference sequence). Generated by immunoSEQ multiplex PCR, the TCRdb table keeps only in-frame clones and is missing some. Among a few hundred thousand clones listed, approximately 80% were seen once. Sequenced sample: peripheral blood. The clonotype was recovered from a woman between 40 and 55 years old who had recovered from COVID-19. The rearrangement uses TRBV27 and TRBJ1-1; tentatively, D is TRBD1 (5 bases). CDR3 region: CASSVQGGTEAFF. In DNA form, the CDR3 reads TGTGCCAGCAGTGTCCAGGGCGGTACTGAAGCTTTCTTT.